The rows below give T cell receptor beta chains drawn from one sample of a study of blood T cell repertoires in COVID-19. This table comes from immunoSEQ multiplex PCR, and its TCRdb copy is limited to in-frame clones, with some not included. The sample holds just over 650,000 clones; about nine tenths are singletons and the top ten take roughly 0.25%. Specimen: peripheral blood. The receptor set was obtained from a woman under 30 with acute or convalescent COVID-19. CDR3s include the opening cysteine and the closing phenylalanine or tryptophan. D genes are given only for firm matches. The size of a clone is reported for some rows only, either as once, few or many, or as a class for expanded clones.

DNA | CDR3 | V | size | D | J
TGTGCCAGCAATGACAGGGCGAACAATGAGCAGTTCTTC | CASNDRANNEQFF | TRBV28 | - | TRBD1 | TRBJ2-1
TGTGCCAGCAGTTATGGAGCAAACTATGGCTACACCTTC | CASSYGANYGYTF | TRBV27 | - | - | TRBJ1-2
TGTGCCAGCGGGCTATTCAATCAGCCCCAGCATTTT | CASGLFNQPQHF | TRBV27 | - | - | TRBJ1-5
TGTGCCTGGAGTGCTTGGGGGGGGATTTATAGCAATCAGCCCCAGCATTTT | CAWSAWGGIYSNQPQHF | TRBV30 | - | - | TRBJ1-5
TGTGCCAGCAGCTTAGGCGGGGGAGAGACCCAGTACTTC | CASSLGGGETQYF | TRBV7-7 | - | TRBD2 | TRBJ2-5
TGTGCCAGCAGCTTGGCCTTCCACTTAGTAACCTTC | CASSLAFHLVTF | TRBV5-5 | - | - | TRBJ1-2
TGTGCCAGCACCAACTACCCAAGAATGTATAATGAGCAGTTCTTC | CASTNYPRMYNEQFF | TRBV28 | once | - | TRBJ2-1
TGTGCCAGCAGCGTAGGGCCAGGGGATAATTCACCCCTCCACTTT | CASSVGPGDNSPLHF | TRBV9 | - | - | TRBJ1-6
TGTGCCAGCTCACGATGGGACAGGGACTACTATGGCTACACCTTC | CASSRWDRDYYGYTF | TRBV18 | once | TRBD1 | TRBJ1-2
TGTGCCAGCAGTTACTCGAAGGGGTTCGCAGATACGCAGTATTTT | CASSYSKGFADTQYF | TRBV6-6 | - | - | TRBJ2-3
TGTGCCAGCAGCCTAGCGGGGGGTCGGACCGGGGAGCTGTTTTTT | CASSLAGGRTGELFF | TRBV11-2 | - | TRBD2 | TRBJ2-2
TGTGCCAGCTCACCACTAGGAGTTATGAACACTGAAGCTTTCTTT | CASSPLGVMNTEAFF | TRBV18 | - | - | TRBJ1-1
TGTGCCACCAGTGACCAACAGGGCCCTACTTACAATGAGCAGTTCTTC | CATSDQQGPTYNEQFF | TRBV24-1 | - | - | TRBJ2-1
TGTGCCAGCAGCTTTATATCCGGGTCAAGAAACACCATATATTTT | CASSFISGSRNTIYF | TRBV7-9 | - | - | TRBJ1-3
TGTGCCAGTAGTATCCAGGGAGGATCACCCCTCCACTTT | CASSIQGGSPLHF | TRBV19 | - | - | TRBJ1-6
TGTGCCAGCAGTAATGCTAAGGGAACAGGGCCCACTGAAGCTTTCTTT | CASSNAKGTGPTEAFF | TRBV6-2/TRBV6-3 | few | - | TRBJ1-1